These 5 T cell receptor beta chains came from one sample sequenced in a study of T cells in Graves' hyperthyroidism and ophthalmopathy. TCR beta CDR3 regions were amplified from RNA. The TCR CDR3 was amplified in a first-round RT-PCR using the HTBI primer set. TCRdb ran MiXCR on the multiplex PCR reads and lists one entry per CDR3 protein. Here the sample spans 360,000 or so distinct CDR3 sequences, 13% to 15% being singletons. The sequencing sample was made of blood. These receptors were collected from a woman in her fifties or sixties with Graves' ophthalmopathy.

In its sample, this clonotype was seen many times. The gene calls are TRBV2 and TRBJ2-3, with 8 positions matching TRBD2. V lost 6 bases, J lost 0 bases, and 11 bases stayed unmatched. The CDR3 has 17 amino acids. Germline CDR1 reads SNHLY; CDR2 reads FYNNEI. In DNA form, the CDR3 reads TGTGCCAGCAGCTATTCTAAACTAGCGGAGAGCACAGATACGCAGTATTTT. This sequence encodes CASSYSKLAESTDTQYF.

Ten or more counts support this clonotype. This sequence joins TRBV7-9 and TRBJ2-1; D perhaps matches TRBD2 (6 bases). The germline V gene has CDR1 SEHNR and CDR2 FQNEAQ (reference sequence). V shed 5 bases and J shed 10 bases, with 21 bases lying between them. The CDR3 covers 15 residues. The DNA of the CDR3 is TGTGCCAGCAGCGGTGGGGGACTGCAGACGACGGAGCAGTTCTTC. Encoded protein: CASSGGGLQTTEQFF.

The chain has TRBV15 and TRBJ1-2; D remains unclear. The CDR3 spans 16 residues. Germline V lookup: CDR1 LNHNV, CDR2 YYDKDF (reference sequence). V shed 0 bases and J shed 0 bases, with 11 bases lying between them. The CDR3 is CATSRDWLQANYGYTF. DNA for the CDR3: TGTGCCACCAGCAGAGATTGGTTACAAGCTAACTATGGCTACACCTTC.

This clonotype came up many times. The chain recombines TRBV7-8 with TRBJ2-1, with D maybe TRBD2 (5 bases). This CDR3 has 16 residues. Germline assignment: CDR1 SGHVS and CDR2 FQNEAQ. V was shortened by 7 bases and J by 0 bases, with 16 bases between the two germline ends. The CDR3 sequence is CASTSADSSSYNEQFF. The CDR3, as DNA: TGTGCCAGCACCTCGGCGGACTCAAGCTCCTACAATGAGCAGTTCTTC.

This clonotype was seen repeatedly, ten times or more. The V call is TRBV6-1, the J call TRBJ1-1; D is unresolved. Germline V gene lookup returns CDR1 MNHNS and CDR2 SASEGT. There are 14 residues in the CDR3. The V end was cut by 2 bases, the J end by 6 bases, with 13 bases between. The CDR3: CASSEILRRAEAFF. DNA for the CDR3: TGTGCCAGCAGTGAAATCCTCCGGAGAGCTGAAGCTTTCTTT.